The entry below describes one T cell receptor beta chain. Its antigen is undetermined. The sample comes from a study of T cell repertoires in cytomegalovirus infection. Study-wide context: CMV infection plus the matching HLA type was flagged by public TCR beta signatures.

Study-wide results and caveats: HLA-C-restricted CMV clonotypes gave the most frequent clonotype in two of eight donors. CMV carriers with the relevant HLA were identified by cumulative public TCR beta family frequency.

The V end lost 0 bases, the J end lost 3 bases, and 12 bases lay between the germline ends. The CDR3 spans 16 residues. Germline V gene data show CDR1 as SGHNT and CDR2 as YYREEE (reference sequence). TCRdb processed the reads anew with MiXCR; each CDR3 protein has one entry. The sample comprises about 440,000 distinct CDR3 sequences, approximately 31% of which are singletons, and roughly 13% rests with the top ten. Sample: PBMCs. The V call is TRBV5-4, the J call TRBJ2-2; D possibly corresponds to TRBD2 (5 bases). The receptor's source is a human donor in good health (CMV status not recorded). Some clones in this sample may be carry-over from other donors' samples. CDR3 bases: TGTGCCAGCAGCTTGGGGGAGTGGTCGGACACCGGGGAGCTGTTTTTT. Protein product: CASSLGEWSDTGELFF.